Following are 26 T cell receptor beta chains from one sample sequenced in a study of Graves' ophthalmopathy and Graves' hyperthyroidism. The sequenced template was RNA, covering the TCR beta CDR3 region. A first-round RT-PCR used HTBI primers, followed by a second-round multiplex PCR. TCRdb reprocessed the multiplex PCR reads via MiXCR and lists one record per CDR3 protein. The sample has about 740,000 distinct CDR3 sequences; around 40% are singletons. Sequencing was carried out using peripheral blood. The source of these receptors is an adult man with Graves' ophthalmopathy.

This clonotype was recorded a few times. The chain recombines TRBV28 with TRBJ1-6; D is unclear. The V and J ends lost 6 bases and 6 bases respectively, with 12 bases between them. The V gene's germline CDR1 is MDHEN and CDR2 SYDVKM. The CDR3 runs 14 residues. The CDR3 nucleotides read TGTGCCAGCAGCAGATCACGGGCTAATTCACCCCTCCACTTT. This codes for CASSRSRANSPLHF.

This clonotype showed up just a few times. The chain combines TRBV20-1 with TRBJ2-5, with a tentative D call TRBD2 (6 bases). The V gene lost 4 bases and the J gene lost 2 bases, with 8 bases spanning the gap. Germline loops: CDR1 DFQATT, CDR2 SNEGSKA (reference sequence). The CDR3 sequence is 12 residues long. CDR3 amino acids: CSATGTQETQYF. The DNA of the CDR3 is TGCAGTGCTACCGGGACTCAAGAGACCCAGTACTTC.

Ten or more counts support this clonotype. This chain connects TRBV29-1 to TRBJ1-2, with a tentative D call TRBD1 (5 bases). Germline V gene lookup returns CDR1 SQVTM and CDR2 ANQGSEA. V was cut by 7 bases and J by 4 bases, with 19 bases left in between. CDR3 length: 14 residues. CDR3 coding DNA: TGCAGCGCCAATACCCGGACATCCCGCTATGGCTACACCTTC. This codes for CSANTRTSRYGYTF.

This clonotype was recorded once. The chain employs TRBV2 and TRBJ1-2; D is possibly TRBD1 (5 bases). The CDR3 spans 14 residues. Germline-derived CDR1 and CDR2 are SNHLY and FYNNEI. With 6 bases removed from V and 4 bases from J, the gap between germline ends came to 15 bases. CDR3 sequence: CASSPRDLRYGYTF. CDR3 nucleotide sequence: TGTGCCAGCAGCCCCCGGGACCTCCGCTATGGCTACACCTTC.

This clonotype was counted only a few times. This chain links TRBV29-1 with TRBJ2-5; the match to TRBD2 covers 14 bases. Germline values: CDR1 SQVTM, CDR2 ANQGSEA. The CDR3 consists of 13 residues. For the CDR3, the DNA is TGCAGTAGGACTAGCGGGGGGCAGGAGACCCAGTACTTC. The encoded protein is CSRTSGGQETQYF.

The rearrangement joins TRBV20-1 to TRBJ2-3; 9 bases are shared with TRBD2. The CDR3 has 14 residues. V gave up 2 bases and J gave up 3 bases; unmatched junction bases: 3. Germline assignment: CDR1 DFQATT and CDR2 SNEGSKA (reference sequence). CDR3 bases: TGCAGTGCTAGATGGCTAGCGGGGACAGATACGCAGTATTTT. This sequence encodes CSARWLAGTDTQYF.

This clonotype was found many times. CDR3 region: CSVEGQATNEKLFF. The DNA of the CDR3 is TGCAGCGTTGAAGGGCAGGCAACTAATGAAAAACTGTTTTTT. This sequence joins TRBV29-1 and TRBJ1-4; D ambiguous. Germline lookup yields CDR1 SQVTM and CDR2 ANQGSEA. CDR3 length equals 14 residues. V was shortened by 1 base and J by 0 bases, with 6 bases between the two germline ends.

This chain's CDR3 is CAGTGSVQPQHF. CDR3 in DNA: TGTGCCGGGACAGGTTCGGTTCAGCCCCAGCATTTT. This chain links TRBV2 with TRBJ1-5; 8 bases are a match to TRBD1. The CDR3 is 12 amino acids. Germline V lookup: CDR1 SNHLY, CDR2 FYNNEI. V gave up 11 bases and J gave up 6 bases; unmatched junction bases: 6.

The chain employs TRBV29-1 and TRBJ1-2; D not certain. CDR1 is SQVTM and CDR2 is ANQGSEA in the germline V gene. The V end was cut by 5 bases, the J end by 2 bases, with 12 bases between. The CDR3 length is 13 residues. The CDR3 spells CSVFGAENYGYTF. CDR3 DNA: TGCAGCGTTTTTGGAGCAGAAAACTATGGCTACACCTTC.

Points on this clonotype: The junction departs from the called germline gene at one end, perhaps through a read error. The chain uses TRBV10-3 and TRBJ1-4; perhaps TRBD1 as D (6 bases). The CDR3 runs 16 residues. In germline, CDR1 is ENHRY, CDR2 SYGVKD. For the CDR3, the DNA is TGTGCCAGCAGTAAGGGCTGGGGGGGCGTTAATGAAAAACTGCTTTTT. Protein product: CASSKGWGGVNEKLLF.

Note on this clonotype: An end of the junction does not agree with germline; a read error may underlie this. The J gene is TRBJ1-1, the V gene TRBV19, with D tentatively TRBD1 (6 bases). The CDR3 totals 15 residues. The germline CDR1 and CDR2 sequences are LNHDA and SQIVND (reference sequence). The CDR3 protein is CVSSMRGSLNTEAFF. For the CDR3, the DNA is TGTGTCAGTAGTATGAGGGGGAGCCTGAACACTGAAGCTTTCTTT.

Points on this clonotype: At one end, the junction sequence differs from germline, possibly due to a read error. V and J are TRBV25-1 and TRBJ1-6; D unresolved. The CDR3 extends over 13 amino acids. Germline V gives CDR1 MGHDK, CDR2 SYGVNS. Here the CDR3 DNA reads TGCGCCAGTACGATCTCCTATAGTTCACCCCTCCACTTT. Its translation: CASTISYSSPLHF.

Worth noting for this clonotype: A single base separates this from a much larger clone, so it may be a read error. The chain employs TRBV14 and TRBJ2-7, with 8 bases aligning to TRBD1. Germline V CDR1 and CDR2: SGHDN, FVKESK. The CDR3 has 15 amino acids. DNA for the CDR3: TGTGCCAACAGCCAAGCTCCGGGACAGGCGGGTGAGCAGTACTTC. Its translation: CANSQAPGQAGEQYF.

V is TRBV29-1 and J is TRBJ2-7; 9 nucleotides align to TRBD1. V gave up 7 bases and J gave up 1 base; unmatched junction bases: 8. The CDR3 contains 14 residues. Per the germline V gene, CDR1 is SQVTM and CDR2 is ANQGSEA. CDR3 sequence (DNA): TGCAGCGAAAGAACAGGGGGCAGATCCTACGAGCAGTACTTC. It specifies CSERTGGRSYEQYF.

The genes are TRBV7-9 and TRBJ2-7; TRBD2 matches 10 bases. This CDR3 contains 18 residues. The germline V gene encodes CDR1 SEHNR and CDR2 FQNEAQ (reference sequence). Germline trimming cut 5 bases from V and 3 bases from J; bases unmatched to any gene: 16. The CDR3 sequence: CASSQEETGAGGLYEQYF. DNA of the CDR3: TGTGCCAGCAGCCAAGAGGAAACCGGAGCGGGAGGGCTCTACGAGCAGTACTTC.

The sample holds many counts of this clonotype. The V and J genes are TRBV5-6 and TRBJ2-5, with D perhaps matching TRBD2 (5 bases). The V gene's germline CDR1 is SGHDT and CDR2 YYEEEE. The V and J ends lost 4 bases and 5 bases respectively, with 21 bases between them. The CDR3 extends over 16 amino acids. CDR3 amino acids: CASSPPQRTYLETQYF. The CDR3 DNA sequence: TGTGCCAGCAGCCCTCCCCAGCGGACCTACTTGGAGACCCAGTACTTC.

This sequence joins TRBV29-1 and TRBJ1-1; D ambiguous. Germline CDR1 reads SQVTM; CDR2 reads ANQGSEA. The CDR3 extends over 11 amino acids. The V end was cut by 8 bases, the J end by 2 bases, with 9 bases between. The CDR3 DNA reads TGCAGCTTACGAGAAAACACTGAAGCTTTCTTT. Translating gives CSLRENTEAFF.

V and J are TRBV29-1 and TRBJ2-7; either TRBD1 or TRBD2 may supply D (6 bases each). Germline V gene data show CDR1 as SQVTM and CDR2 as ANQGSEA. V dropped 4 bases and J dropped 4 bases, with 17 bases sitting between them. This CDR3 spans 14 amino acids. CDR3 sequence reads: CSVGRGGRGYEQYF. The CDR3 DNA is TGCAGCGTTGGGAGGGGTGGCAGGGGATACGAGCAGTACTTC.

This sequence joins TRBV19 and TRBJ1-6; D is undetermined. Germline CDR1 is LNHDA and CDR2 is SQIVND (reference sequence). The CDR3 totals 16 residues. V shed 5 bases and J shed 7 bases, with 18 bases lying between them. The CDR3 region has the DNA TGTGCCAGTAGTCCGGACCCCCCGGCCGCGAATTCACCCCTCCACTTT. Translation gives CASSPDPPAANSPLHF.

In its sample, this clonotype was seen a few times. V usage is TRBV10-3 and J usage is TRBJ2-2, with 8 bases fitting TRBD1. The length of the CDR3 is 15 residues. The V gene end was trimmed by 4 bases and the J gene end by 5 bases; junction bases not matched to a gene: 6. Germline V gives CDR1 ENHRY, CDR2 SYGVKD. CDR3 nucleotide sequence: TGTGCCATCAGTGCCGACAGGGGAGGAACCGGGGAGCTGTTTTTT. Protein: CAISADRGGTGELFF.

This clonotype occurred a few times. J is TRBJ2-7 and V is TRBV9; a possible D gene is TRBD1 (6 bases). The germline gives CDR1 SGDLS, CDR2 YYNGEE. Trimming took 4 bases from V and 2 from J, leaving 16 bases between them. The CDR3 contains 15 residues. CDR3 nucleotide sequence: TGTGCCAGCAGCCCCGAGGACAGTCTTGCCTACGAGCAGTACTTC. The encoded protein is CASSPEDSLAYEQYF. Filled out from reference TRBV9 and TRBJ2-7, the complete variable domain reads DSGVTQTPKHLITATGQRVTLRCSPRSGDLSVYWYQQSLDQGLQFLIQYYNGEERAKGNILERFSAQQFPDLHSELNLSSLELGDSALYFCASSPEDSLAYEQYFGPGTRLTVT.

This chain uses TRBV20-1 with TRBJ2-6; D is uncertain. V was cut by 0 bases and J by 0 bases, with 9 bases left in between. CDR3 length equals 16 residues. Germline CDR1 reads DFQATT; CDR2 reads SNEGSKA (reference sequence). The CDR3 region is CSARDRSGSGANVLTF. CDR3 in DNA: TGCAGTGCTAGAGATCGGTCGGGCTCTGGGGCCAACGTCCTGACTTTC.

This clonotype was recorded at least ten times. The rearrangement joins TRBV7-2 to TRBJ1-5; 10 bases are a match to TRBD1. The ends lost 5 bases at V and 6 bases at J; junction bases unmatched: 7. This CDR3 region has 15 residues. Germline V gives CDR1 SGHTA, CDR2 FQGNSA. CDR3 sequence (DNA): TGTGCCAGCAGCCCGAGACAGGGGGCCGGTCAGCCCCAGCATTTT. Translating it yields CASSPRQGAGQPQHF.

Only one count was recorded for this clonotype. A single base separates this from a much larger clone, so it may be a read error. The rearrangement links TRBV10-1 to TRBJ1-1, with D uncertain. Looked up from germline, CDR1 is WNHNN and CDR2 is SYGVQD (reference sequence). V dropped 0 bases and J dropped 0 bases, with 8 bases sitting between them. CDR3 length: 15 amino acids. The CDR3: CASSESAGMNTEAFF. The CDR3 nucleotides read TGCGCCAGCAGTGAGTCGGCGGGGATGAACACTGAAGCTTTCTTT.

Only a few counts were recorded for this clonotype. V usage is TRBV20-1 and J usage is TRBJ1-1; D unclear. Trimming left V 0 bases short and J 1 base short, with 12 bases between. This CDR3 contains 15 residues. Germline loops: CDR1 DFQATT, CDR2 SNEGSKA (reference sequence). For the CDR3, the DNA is TGCAGTGCTAGAGATGGGAGGGCGGAGAACACTGAAGCTTTCTTT. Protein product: CSARDGRAENTEAFF.

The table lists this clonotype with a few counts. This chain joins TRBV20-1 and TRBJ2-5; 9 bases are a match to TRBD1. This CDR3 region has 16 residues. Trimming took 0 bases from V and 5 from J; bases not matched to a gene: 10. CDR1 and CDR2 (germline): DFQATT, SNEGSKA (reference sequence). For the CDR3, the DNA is TGCAGTGCTAGAGAGTTTCGGACAGGGGCTTATGAGACCCAGTACTTC. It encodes CSAREFRTGAYETQYF.